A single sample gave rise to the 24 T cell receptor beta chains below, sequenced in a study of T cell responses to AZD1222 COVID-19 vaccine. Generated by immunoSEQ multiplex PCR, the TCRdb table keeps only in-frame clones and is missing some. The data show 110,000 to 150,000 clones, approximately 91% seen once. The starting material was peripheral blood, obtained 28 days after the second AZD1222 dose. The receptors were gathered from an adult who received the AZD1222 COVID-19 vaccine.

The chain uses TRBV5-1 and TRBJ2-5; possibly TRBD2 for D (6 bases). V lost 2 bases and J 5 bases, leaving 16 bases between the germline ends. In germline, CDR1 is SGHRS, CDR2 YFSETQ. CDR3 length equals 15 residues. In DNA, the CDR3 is TGCGCCAGCAGCTTCCTCCCGGGAGCAGGGGAGACCCAGTACTTC. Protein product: CASSFLPGAGETQYF.

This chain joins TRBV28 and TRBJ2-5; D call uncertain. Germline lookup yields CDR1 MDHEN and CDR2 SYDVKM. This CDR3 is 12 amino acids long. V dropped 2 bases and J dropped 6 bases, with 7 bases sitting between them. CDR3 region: CASSLGQKTQYF. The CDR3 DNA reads TGTGCCAGCAGTTTAGGGCAGAAGACCCAGTACTTC.

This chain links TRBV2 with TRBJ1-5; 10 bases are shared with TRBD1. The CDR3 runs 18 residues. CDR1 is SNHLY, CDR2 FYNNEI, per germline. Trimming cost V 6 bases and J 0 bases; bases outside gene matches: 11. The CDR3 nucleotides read TGTGCCAGCAGAGACCGGGACAGGGGACTCTATAGCAATCAGCCCCAGCATTTT. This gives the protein CASRDRDRGLYSNQPQHF.

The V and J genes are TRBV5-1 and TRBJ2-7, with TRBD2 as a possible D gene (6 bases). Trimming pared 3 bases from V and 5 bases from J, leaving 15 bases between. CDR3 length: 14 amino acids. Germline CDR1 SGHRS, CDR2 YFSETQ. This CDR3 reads CASSSGLIPDEQYF. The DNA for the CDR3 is TGCGCCAGCAGCTCGGGACTGATACCCGACGAGCAGTACTTC.

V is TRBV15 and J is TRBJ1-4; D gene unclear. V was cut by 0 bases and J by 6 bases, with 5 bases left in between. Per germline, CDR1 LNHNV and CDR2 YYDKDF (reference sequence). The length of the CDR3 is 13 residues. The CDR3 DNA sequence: TGTGCCACCAGCAGAGAAAACGATGAAAAACTGTTTTTT. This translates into CATSRENDEKLFF.

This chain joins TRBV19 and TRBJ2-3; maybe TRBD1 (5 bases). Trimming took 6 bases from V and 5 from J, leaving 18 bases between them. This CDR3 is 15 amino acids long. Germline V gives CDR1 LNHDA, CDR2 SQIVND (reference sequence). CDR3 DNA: TGTGCCAGTAGAGCGACAGCTGGAGTTGGAGATACGCAGTATTTT. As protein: CASRATAGVGDTQYF.

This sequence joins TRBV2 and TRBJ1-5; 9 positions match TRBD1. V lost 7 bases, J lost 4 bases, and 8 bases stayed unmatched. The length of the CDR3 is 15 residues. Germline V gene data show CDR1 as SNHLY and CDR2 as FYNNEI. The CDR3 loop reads CASTQQGAGNQPQHF. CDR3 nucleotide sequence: TGTGCCAGCACTCAACAGGGGGCCGGGAATCAGCCCCAGCATTTT.

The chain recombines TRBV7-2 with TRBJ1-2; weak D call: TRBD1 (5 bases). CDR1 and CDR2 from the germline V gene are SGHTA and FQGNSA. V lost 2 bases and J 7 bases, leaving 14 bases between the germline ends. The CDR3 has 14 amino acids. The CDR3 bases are TGTGCCAGCAGCTTACTGCAGGGCCGCGGTGGCTACACCTTC. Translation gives CASSLLQGRGGYTF.

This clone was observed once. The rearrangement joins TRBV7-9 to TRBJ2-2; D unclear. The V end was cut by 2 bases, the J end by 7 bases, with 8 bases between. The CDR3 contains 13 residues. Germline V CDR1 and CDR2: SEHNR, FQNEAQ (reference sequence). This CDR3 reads CASSLIGYGELFF. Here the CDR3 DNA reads TGTGCCAGCAGCTTAATCGGGTACGGGGAGCTGTTTTTT.

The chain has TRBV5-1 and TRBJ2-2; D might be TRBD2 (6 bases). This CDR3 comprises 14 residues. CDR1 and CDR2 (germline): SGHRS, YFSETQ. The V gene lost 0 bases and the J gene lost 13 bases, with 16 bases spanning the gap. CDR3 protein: CASSLEPGLRALFF. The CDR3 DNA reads TGCGCCAGCAGCTTGGAACCGGGACTGCGTGCGCTGTTTTTT.

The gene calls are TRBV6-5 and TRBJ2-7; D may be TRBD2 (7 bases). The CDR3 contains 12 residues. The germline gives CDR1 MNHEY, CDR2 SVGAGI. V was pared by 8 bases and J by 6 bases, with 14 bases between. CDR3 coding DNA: TGTGCCAGCCTAAGGGGAGGGGGCGAGCAGTACTTC. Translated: CASLRGGGEQYF.

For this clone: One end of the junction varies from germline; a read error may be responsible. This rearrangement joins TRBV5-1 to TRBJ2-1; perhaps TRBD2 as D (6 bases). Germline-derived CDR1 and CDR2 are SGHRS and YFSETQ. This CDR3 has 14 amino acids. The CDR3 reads CASRLAGYEDEQFF. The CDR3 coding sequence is TGCGCCAGCAGGTTGGCGGGGTATGAGGATGAGCAGTTCTTC.

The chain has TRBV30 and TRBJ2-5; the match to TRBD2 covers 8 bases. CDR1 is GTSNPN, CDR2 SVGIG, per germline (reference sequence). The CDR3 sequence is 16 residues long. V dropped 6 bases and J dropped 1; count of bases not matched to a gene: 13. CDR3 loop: CACEDSGGKIQETQYF. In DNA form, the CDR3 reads TGTGCCTGTGAGGATTCGGGGGGGAAAATCCAAGAGACCCAGTACTTC.

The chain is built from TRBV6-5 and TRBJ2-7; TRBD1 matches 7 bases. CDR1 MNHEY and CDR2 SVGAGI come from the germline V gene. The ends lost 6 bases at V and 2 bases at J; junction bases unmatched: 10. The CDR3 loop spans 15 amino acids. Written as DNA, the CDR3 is TGTGCCAGCAGCCCCCGACAGGGTGGGCCCTACGAGCAGTACTTC. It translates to CASSPRQGGPYEQYF.

The CDR3 bases are TGCGCCAGCAAGACAGACAGCTCCTACGAGCAGTACTTC. Translated: CASKTDSSYEQYF. V is TRBV5-1 and J is TRBJ2-7, with D perhaps TRBD1 (5 bases). Germline assignment: CDR1 SGHRS and CDR2 YFSETQ. The CDR3 runs to 13 residues. The V end lost 6 bases, the J end lost 0 bases, and 10 bases lay between the germline ends.

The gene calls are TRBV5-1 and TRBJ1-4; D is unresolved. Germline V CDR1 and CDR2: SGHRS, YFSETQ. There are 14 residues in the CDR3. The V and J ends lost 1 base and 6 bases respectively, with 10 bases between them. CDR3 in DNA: TGCGCCAGCAGCTTGAAAGGAGCGGATGAAAAACTGTTTTTT. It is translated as CASSLKGADEKLFF.

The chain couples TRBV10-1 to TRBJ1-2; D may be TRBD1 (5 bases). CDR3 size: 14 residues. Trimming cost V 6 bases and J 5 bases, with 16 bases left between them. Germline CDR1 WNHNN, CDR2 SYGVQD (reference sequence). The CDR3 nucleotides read TGCGCCAGCAGGCCGGGGCCGCCCCTATATGGCTACACCTTC. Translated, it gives CASRPGPPLYGYTF.

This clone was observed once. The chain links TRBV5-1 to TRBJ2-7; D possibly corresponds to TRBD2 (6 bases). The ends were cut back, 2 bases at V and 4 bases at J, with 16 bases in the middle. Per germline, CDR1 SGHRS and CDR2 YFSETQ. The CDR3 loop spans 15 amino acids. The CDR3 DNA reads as TGCGCCAGCAGCTTCGGGGGTCCTCCCGCTTACGAGCAGTACTTC. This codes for CASSFGGPPAYEQYF.

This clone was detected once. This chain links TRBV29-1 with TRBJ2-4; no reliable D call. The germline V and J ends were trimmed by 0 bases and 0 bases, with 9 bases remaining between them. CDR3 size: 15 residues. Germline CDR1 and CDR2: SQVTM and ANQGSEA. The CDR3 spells CSVEDDFLAKNIQYF. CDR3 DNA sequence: TGCAGCGTTGAAGATGACTTTCTAGCCAAAAACATTCAGTACTTC.

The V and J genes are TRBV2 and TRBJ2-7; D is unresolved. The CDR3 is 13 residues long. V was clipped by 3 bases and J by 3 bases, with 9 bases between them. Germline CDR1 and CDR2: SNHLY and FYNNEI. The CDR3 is CASSDGINYEQYF. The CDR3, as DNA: TGTGCCAGCAGTGATGGCATCAACTACGAGCAGTACTTC.

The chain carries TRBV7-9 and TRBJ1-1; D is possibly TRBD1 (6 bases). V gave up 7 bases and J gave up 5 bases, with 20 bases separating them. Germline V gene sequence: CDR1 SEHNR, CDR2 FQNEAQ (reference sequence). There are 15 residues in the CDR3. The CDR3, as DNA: TGTGCCAGCACCCCCGTCGGGGGCTTGGGGACTGAAGCTTTCTTT. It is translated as CASTPVGGLGTEAFF.

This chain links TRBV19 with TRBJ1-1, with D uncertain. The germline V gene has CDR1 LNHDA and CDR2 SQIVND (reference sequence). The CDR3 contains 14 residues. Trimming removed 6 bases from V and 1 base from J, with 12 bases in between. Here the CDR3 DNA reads TGTGCCAGTAGCACCCGAGCAGGGAACACTGAAGCTTTCTTT. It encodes CASSTRAGNTEAFF.

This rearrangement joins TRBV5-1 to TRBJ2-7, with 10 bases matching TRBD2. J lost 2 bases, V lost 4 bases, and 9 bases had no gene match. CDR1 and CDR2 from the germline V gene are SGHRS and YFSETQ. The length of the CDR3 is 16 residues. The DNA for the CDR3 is TGCGCCAGCAGCCCTCTATCTAGCGGGGGACCCTACGAGCAGTACTTC. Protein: CASSPLSSGGPYEQYF.

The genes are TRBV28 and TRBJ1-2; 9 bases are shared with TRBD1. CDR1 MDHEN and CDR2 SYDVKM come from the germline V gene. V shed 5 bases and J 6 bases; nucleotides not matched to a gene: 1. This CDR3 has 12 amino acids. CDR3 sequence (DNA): TGTGCCAGCAGTACAGGGGGCGATGGCTACACCTTC. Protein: CASSTGGDGYTF.